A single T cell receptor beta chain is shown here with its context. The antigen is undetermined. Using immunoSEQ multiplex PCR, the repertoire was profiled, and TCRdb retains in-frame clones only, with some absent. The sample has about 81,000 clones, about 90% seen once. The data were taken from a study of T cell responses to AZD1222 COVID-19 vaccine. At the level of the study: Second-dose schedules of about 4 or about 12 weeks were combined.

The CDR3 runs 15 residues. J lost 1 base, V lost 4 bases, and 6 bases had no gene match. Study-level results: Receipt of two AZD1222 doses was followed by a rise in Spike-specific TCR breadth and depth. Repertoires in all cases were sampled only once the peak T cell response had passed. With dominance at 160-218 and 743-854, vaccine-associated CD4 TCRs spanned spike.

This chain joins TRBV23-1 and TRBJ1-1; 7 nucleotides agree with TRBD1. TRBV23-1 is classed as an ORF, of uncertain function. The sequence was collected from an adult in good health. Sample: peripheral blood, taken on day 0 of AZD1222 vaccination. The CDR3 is CASSRPRDRNTEAFF. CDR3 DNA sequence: TGCGCCAGCAGTCGACCTCGGGACAGGAACACTGAAGCTTTCTTT.